This T cell receptor (beta chain) emerged from a study of T-cell memory formation after mild COVID-19. For the study at large: Each donor largely had its own TCR clusters.

Unmatched junction bases numbered 6, after V lost 1 base and J lost 5 bases. CDR3 length equals 15 residues. Germline CDR1 is LGHNA and CDR2 is YNFKEQ. UMIs and sample barcodes were carried by the TCR alpha and TCR beta cDNA libraries that 5'RACE produced using constant-segment primers. TCRdb independently ran MiXCR on the 5' RACE reads; one entry per CDR3 protein. The data hold fewer than 200,000 distinct CDR3 sequences, with about a fifth observed a single time. Findings and caveats of the study: Some clones that responded turned up in pre-infection memory, which suggests that cross-reactive memory joined in. Contracting clones from day 15 to 85 showed balanced CD4/CD8; later expanders favored CD4+.

This clonotype was counted between two and nine times. What it binds is not known. Sequencing was performed on PBMCs or a T cell subset sorted from them (not recorded which). The genes are TRBV4-2 and TRBJ2-7; the match to TRBD2 covers 9 bases. The receptor comes from an adult woman who had mild COVID-19 (a few samples of this study predate the infection). Cell type and time point are not known. Here the CDR3 DNA reads TGTGCCAGCAGCCAAGGAGCGGGACTAGCAGACGAGCAGTACTTC. Translating gives CASSQGAGLADEQYF.